This TCR beta chain derives from a study of T-cell memory formation after mild COVID-19. TCRdb reprocessed the 5' RACE reads via MiXCR and lists one record per CDR3 protein. In the table there are nearly 40,000 distinct CDR3 sequences, about 6.1% of which are singletons. Per germline, CDR1 DFQATT and CDR2 SNEGSKA (reference sequence). Trimming stripped 2 bases from V and 6 bases from J, with 8 bases between. This CDR3 has 12 residues. The chain employs TRBV20-1 and TRBJ2-1, with D unclear. Material for sequencing was PBMCs or a T cell subset sorted from them (not recorded which). This clonotype originated in an adult who had mild COVID-19 (a few samples of this study predate the infection). Cell type and time point are not known. The CDR3 is CSARSQPNEQFF. CDR3 sequence (DNA): TGCAGTGCTAGATCACAACCCAATGAGCAGTTCTTC.